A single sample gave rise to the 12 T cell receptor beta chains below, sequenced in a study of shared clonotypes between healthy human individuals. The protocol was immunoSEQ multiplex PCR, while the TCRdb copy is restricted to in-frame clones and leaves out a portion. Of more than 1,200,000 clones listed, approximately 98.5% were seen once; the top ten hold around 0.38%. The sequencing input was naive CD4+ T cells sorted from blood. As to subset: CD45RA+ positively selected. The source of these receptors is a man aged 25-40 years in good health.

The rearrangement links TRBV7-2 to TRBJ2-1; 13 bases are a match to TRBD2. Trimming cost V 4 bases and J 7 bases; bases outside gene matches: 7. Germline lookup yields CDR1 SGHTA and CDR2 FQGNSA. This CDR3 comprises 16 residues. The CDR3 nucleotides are TGTGCCAGCAGCTCCGAACTAGCGGGAGGGGGGAATGAGCAGTTCTTC. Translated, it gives CASSSELAGGGNEQFF.

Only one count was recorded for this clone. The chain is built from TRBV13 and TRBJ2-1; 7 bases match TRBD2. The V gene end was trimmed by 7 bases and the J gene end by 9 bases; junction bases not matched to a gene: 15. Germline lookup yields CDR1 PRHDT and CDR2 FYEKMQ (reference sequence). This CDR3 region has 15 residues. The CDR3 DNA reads TGTGCCAGCACATATTTTGCGGGAGCTTTGGGTGAGCAGTTCTTC. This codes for CASTYFAGALGEQFF.

Here the CDR3 reads CATSRNPTNEKLFF. The CDR3 nucleotides read TGTGCCACCAGCAGAAATCCAACTAATGAAAAACTGTTTTTT. V and J are TRBV15 and TRBJ1-4; D is uncertain. The CDR3 runs 14 residues. CDR1 LNHNV and CDR2 YYDKDF come from the germline V gene (reference sequence). Trimming cost V 2 bases and J 0 bases, with 4 bases left between them.

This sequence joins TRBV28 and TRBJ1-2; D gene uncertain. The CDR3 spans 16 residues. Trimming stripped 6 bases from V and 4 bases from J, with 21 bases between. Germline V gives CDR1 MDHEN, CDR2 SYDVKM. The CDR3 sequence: CASSPAVGGQIYGYTF. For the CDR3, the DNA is TGTGCCAGCAGCCCAGCGGTTGGTGGGCAGATCTATGGCTACACCTTC.

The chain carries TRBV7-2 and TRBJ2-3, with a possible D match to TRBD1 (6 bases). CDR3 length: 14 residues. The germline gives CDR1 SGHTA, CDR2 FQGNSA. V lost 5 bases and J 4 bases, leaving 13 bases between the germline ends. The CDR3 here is CASSPSRGSDTQYF. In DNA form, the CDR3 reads TGTGCCAGCAGCCCCAGCAGGGGTTCAGATACGCAGTATTTT.

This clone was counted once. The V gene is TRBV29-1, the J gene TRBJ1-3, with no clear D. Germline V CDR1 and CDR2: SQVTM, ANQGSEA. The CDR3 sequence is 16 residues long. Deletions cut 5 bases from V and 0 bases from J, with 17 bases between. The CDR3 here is CSVKKAEELSGNTIYF. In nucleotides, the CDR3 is TGCAGCGTTAAAAAGGCAGAAGAGCTCTCTGGAAACACCATATATTTT. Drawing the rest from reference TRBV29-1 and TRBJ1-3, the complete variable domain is SAVISQKPSRDICQRGTSLTIQCQVDSQVTMMFWYRQQPGQSLTLIATANQGSEATYESGFVIDKFPISRPNLTFSTLTVSNMSPEDSSIYLCSVKKAEELSGNTIYFGEGSWLTVV.

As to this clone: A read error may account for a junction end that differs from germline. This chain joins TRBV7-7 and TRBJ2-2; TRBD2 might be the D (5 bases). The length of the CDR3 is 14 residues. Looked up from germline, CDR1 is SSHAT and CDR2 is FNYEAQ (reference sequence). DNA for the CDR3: TGTGCTAGCAGCCGGACTGTTAACACCGGGGAGCTGTTTTTT. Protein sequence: CASSRTVNTGELFF.

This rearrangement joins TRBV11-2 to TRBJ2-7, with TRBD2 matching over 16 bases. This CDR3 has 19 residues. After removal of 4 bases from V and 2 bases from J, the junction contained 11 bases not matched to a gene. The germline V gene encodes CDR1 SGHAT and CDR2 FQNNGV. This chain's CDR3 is CASSSTGLAGGNLPYEQYF. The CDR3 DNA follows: TGTGCCAGCAGCTCGACGGGACTAGCGGGAGGGAATCTACCCTACGAGCAGTACTTC.

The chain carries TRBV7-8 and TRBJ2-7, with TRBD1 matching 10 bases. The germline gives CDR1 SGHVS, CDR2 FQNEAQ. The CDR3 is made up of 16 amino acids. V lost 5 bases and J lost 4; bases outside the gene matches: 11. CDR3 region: CASSLGDRGLMYEQYF. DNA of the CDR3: TGTGCCAGCAGCCTGGGGGACAGGGGTCTGATGTACGAGCAGTACTTC.

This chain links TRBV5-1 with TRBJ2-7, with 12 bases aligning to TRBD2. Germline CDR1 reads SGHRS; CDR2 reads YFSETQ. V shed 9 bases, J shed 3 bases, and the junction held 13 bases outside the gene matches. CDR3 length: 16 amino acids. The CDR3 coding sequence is TGCGCCAATGCTCTGAGGGGACTAGCGGGCCGCTACGAGCAGTACTTC. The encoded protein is CANALRGLAGRYEQYF.

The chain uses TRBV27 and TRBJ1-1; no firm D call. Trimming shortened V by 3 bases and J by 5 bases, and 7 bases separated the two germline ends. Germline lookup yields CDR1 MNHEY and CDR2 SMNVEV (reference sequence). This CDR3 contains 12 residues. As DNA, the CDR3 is TGTGCCAGCAGTTTTCTGGGGACTGAAGCTTTCTTT. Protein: CASSFLGTEAFF.

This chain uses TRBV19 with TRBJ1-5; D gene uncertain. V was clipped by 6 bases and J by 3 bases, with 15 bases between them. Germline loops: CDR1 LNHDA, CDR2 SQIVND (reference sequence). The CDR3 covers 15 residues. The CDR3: CASRTQVTSNQPQHF. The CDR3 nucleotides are TGTGCCAGTAGGACCCAGGTGACTTCCAATCAGCCCCAGCATTTT.